The clone carrying this T cell receptor (beta chain) was recorded once. Its target is not known. This sample stems from a study of shared clonotypes between healthy human individuals. TCRdb's copy holds only in-frame clones and misses some; the assay was immunoSEQ multiplex PCR. The top ten hold 0.045% to 0.07% of the sample, which has some 550,000 clones, roughly 97% seen once. Subsets obtained from CD4+ cells comprised CD45RA+ naive and CD45RA-negative memory cells. Study-wide findings and caveats: Naive CD4 clonotypes were shared across a few donors at 5% to 6%.

Between the trimmed V and J ends, which lost 5 bases and 4 bases, there was a span of 12 bases. There are 14 residues in the CDR3. The germline V gene encodes CDR1 SGHRS and CDR2 YFSETQ. The TCR comes from a woman in her twenties or thirties in good health. Sequences were obtained from naive CD4+ T cells sorted from blood. This sample's subset: CD45RA+ positively selected. The rearrangement links TRBV5-1 to TRBJ2-2; D perhaps matches TRBD1 (7 bases). This CDR3 is CASRRQGGTGELFF. CDR3 nucleotides: TGCGCCAGCAGGCGGCAGGGGGGCACCGGGGAGCTGTTTTTT. Full variable domain (outside the CDR3, taken from reference TRBV5-1 and TRBJ2-2): KAGVTQTPRYLIKTRGQQVTLSCSPISGHRSVSWYQQTPGQGLQFLFEYFSETQRNKGNFPGRFSGRQFSNSRSEMNVSTLELGDSALYLCASRRQGGTGELFFGEGSRLTVL.